Following are 18 T cell receptor beta chains from one sample sequenced in a study of beta chain features in type 1 diabetes. Study observations and caveats: TCRB CDR3 length was moderately but significantly reduced in all four CD4+ subsets of Type 1 diabetes patients.

For these TCRs, the target antigens are not known. Expressed TCRB transcripts were sequenced after all isolated RNA was converted to cDNA. Repertoires were generated with immunoSEQ multiplex PCR, while TCRdb's copy carries only in-frame clones and drops some. The sample consists of 300,000 to 350,000 clones, approximately 13% of them appearing once. The sequenced material came from naive CD4+ T cells from blood. The receptor source for this set is a woman between 18 and 29 years old with type 1 diabetes.

This clone was counted between two and nine times. V and J are TRBV7-2 and TRBJ2-3, with 7 bases identical to TRBD2. Germline-derived CDR1 and CDR2 are SGHTA and FQGNSA. This CDR3 is built from 13 residues. V dropped 6 bases and J dropped 2; count of bases not matched to a gene: 2. CDR3 sequence: CASRAGSTDTQYF. In DNA form, the CDR3 reads TGTGCCAGCAGAGCGGGGTCCACAGATACGCAGTATTTT.

This clone has a handful of counts. The CDR3 spells CASSLQGVGEKLFF. In DNA, the CDR3 is TGTGCCAGCAGTTTACAGGGGGTGGGTGAAAAACTGTTTTTT. J is TRBJ1-4 and V is TRBV28; 7 nucleotides line up with TRBD1. In germline, CDR1 is MDHEN, CDR2 SYDVKM. With V trimmed by 2 bases and J by 7 bases, 4 bases remained unmatched. CDR3 size: 14 residues. The full variable domain, its missing parts supplied by reference TRBV28 and TRBJ1-4, is DVKVTQSSRYLVKRTGEKVFLECVQDMDHENMFWYRQDPGLGLRLIYFSYDVKMKEKGDIPEGYSVSREKKERFSLILESASTNQTSMYLCASSLQGVGEKLFFGSGTQLSVL.

This clone has a single count. The chain couples TRBV2 to TRBJ2-5, with D hard to call. Trimming cost V 8 bases and J 2 bases, with 9 bases left between them. The CDR3 loop spans 12 amino acids. Germline CDR1 is SNHLY and CDR2 is FYNNEI. The CDR3 nucleotides read TGTGCCAGCCAGATTCCACAAGAGACCCAGTACTTC. It yields the protein CASQIPQETQYF.

The CDR3 reads CASSEQGAGQPQHF. The CDR3 coding sequence is TGTGCCAGCAGTGAACAGGGGGCAGGTCAGCCCCAGCATTTT. V is TRBV6-1 and J is TRBJ1-5, with TRBD1 identical over 8 bases. The V gene end was trimmed by 2 bases and the J gene end by 6 bases; junction bases not matched to a gene: 3. The CDR3 loop spans 14 amino acids. CDR1 and CDR2 from the germline V gene are MNHNS and SASEGT.

The V gene is TRBV11-2, the J gene TRBJ1-2; perhaps TRBD1 as D (5 bases). The CDR3 totals 14 residues. CDR1 SGHAT and CDR2 FQNNGV come from the germline V gene. V gave up 6 bases and J gave up 11 bases, with 22 bases separating them. CDR3 DNA: TGTGCCAGCAGTCACATAGCGGGACGGGAGCTATACACCTTC. It is translated as CASSHIAGRELYTF.

The sample holds a few counts of this clone. V gene TRBV7-2 combines with J gene TRBJ2-7, with 8 bases that match TRBD1. This CDR3 has 14 residues. V was pared by 2 bases and J by 7 bases, with 7 bases of the junction left unmatched. Germline CDR1 and CDR2: SGHTA and FQGNSA. The CDR3 is CASSLTGGSREQYV. The CDR3, as DNA: TGTGCCAGCAGCTTAACAGGGGGTTCCCGAGAGCAGTACGTC.

As for this clone: Other nucleotide sequences in the sample specify the same CDR3. CDR3 region: CAWSALAGVTDTQYF. DNA of the CDR3: TGTGCCTGGAGTGCCCTAGCGGGAGTAACAGATACGCAGTATTTT. V usage is TRBV30 and J usage is TRBJ2-3; TRBD2 matches at 10 bases. J lost 3 bases, V lost 1 base, and 4 bases had no gene match. The CDR3 consists of 15 residues. In germline, CDR1 is GTSNPN, CDR2 SVGIG (reference sequence). The full variable domain, its missing parts supplied by reference TRBV30 and TRBJ2-3, is SQTIHQWPATLVQPVGSPLSLECTVEGTSNPNLYWYRQAAGRGLQLLFYSVGIGQISSEVPQNLSASRPQDRQFILSSKKLLLSDSGFYLCAWSALAGVTDTQYFGPGTRLTVL.

The table lists this clone with a few counts. The chain recombines TRBV2 with TRBJ2-7; 7 bases match TRBD2. V lost 6 bases and J lost 12; bases outside the gene matches: 20. Germline-derived CDR1 and CDR2 are SNHLY and FYNNEI. This CDR3 spans 15 amino acids. The CDR3 DNA sequence: TGTGCCAGCAGCCACCCTCTAAGGGAGGGCCCAACACTGTACGTC. This codes for CASSHPLREGPTLYV.

The CDR3 coding sequence is TGTGCCAGCAGCCCTAAGGACAACTCCTACGAGCAGTACTTC. This gives the protein CASSPKDNSYEQYF. The chain combines TRBV11-3 with TRBJ2-7, with D possibly matching TRBD1 (5 bases). The CDR3 loop spans 14 amino acids. The germline V gene has CDR1 SGHNT and CDR2 YENEEA. Between the trimmed V and J ends, which lost 5 bases and 0 bases, there was a span of 11 bases.

This clone was observed a handful of times. V is TRBV5-7 and J is TRBJ1-5; 7 positions agree with TRBD1. TRBV5-7 is noted as an ORF with a role that remains uncertain. V lost 3 bases to trimming and J lost 3 bases; unmatched junction nucleotides: 3. CDR3 length equals 14 residues. CDR3 sequence reads: CASSSTGNNQPQHF. The CDR3 DNA is TGTGCCAGCAGCTCGACAGGGAACAATCAGCCCCAGCATTTT.

V is TRBV6-6 and J is TRBJ2-6, with unresolved D. Germline V lookup: CDR1 MNHNY, CDR2 SVGAGI (reference sequence). CDR3 length: 15 amino acids. Trimming removed 4 bases at V and 0 bases at J, with 7 bases between. CDR3: CASSFPSSGANVLTF. CDR3 DNA sequence: TGTGCCAGCAGTTTCCCTAGCTCTGGGGCCAACGTCCTGACTTTC.

This clone was counted only a few times. This chain links TRBV28 with TRBJ2-7; 9 bases are a match to TRBD2. V lost 4 bases, J lost 1 base, and 5 bases stayed unmatched. The germline V gene has CDR1 MDHEN and CDR2 SYDVKM. The CDR3 sequence is 15 residues long. The CDR3 nucleotides are TGTGCCAGCAGTTCTGGACTAGCGAGGTCCTACGAGCAGTACTTC. This codes for CASSSGLARSYEQYF.

V is TRBV19 and J is TRBJ1-2, with D unclear. Per the germline V gene, CDR1 is LNHDA and CDR2 is SQIVND (reference sequence). V was clipped by 5 bases and J by 5 bases, with 12 bases between them. CDR3 length: 13 amino acids. This CDR3 is CASSLQNLYGYTF. Here the CDR3 DNA reads TGTGCCAGTAGTTTACAGAACCTATATGGCTACACCTTC.

This clone has more than one count but fewer than ten. V gene TRBV9 combines with J gene TRBJ1-2; 8 bases agree with TRBD1. Germline V CDR1 and CDR2: SGDLS, YYNGEE. The CDR3 sequence is 15 residues long. V dropped 0 bases and J dropped 7; count of bases not matched to a gene: 8. As DNA, the CDR3 is TGTGCCAGCAGCGTAGGGACAGGGAAGGCTGGTGGCTACACCTTC. This codes for CASSVGTGKAGGYTF.

The chain links TRBV29-1 to TRBJ2-7; 8 bases match TRBD2. J gave up 1 base and V 8 bases, and 7 bases lay outside the gene matches. The CDR3 totals 13 residues. Germline loops: CDR1 SQVTM, CDR2 ANQGSEA. The chain's CDR3 is CSPGRAFSYEQYF. As DNA, the CDR3 is TGCAGCCCCGGGAGGGCCTTTTCCTACGAGCAGTACTTC.

The chain recombines TRBV29-1 with TRBJ2-1, with D perhaps matching TRBD2 (5 bases). The CDR3 covers 14 residues. V dropped 4 bases and J dropped 4 bases, with 14 bases sitting between them. The germline gives CDR1 SQVTM, CDR2 ANQGSEA. The chain's CDR3 is CSVGTFLSYNEQFF. In DNA form, the CDR3 reads TGCAGCGTTGGGACTTTCCTCTCGTACAATGAGCAGTTCTTC.

The chain employs TRBV2 and TRBJ2-2; D gene ambiguous. Trimming stripped 4 bases from V and 2 bases from J, with 5 bases between. This CDR3 spans 13 amino acids. The germline V gene encodes CDR1 SNHLY and CDR2 FYNNEI. CDR3 protein: CASSALNTGELFF. The CDR3 DNA follows: TGTGCCAGCAGTGCTCTTAACACCGGGGAGCTGTTTTTT.

The chain links TRBV6-5 to TRBJ2-1; TRBD1 aligns across 7 bases. CDR3 length: 15 amino acids. Germline loops: CDR1 MNHEY, CDR2 SVGAGI. Trimming cost V 6 bases and J 6 bases; bases outside gene matches: 11. CDR3 protein: CASSRSLGQFNEQFF. CDR3 bases: TGTGCCAGCAGCCGATCACTGGGACAGTTCAATGAGCAGTTCTTC.